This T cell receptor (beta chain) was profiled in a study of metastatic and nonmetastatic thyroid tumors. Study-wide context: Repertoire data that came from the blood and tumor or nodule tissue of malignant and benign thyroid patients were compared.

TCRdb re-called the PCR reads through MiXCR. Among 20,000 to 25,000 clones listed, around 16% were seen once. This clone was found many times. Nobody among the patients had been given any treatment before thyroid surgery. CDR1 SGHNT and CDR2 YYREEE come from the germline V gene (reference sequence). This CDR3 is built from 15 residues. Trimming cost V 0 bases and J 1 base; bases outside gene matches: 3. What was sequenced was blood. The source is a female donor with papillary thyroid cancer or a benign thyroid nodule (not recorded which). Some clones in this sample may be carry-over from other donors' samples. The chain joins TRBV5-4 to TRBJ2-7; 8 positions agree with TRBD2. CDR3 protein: CASSLDLAGSYEQYF. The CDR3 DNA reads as TGTGCCAGCAGCTTGGACCTAGCGGGTTCCTACGAGCAGTACTTC.